This T cell receptor (beta chain) was documented in a study of shared T cell receptors in the human thymus. Profiling relied on immunoSEQ multiplex PCR, and the TCRdb table lists in-frame clones only, not all of them. In the table there are hundreds of thousands of clones, around 87% of which are singletons. This clone was counted only a few times. The germline V and J ends were trimmed by 2 bases and 0 bases, with 14 bases remaining between them. Germline V gene lookup returns CDR1 SGHRS and CDR2 YFSETQ. The CDR3 is 16 residues long. The same sample was also used in a study of human thymus T cells. Per that study: Healthy Finnish infants undergoing corrective surgery for congenital heart defects were used as donors. Thymic samples were excised during corrective heart operations. Biased V and J segment usage appeared in thymus and peripheral blood. Reports from related research described highly overlapping thymic repertoires among unrelated individuals.

The sequence was collected from a boy under three years old with a congenital heart defect. This sequence joins TRBV5-1 and TRBJ2-5; D is perhaps TRBD2 (5 bases). Sequencing used thymocytes. CDR3 bases: TGCGCCAGCAGCTTCCTAAACCGGGATCACCAAGAGACCCAGTACTTC. It specifies CASSFLNRDHQETQYF.